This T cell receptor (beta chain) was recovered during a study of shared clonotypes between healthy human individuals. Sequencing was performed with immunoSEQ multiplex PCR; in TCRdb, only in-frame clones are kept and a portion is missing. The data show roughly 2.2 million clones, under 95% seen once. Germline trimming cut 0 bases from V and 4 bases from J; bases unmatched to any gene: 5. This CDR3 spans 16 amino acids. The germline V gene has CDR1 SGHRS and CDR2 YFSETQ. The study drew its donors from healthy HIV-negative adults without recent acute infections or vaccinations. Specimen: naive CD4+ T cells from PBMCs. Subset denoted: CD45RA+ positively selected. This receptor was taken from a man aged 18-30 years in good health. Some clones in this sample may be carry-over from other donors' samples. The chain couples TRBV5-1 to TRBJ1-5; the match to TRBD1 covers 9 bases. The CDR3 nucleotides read TGCGCCAGCAGCTTGGAAGGGACAGGGCTAAATCAGCCCCAGCATTTT. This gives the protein CASSLEGTGLNQPQHF. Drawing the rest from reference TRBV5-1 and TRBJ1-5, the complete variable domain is KAGVTQTPRYLIKTRGQQVTLSCSPISGHRSVSWYQQTPGQGLQFLFEYFSETQRNKGNFPGRFSGRQFSNSRSEMNVSTLELGDSALYLCASSLEGTGLNQPQHFGDGTRLSIL.